These 3 T cell receptor beta chains originate from one sample sequenced in a study of breast tumors, draining lymph nodes, adjacent tissues. Each CDR3 protein gets one entry after TCRdb re-called the multiplex PCR reads with MiXCR. The table lists about 140,000 distinct CDR3 sequences, 30% to 35% of them singletons. Axillary draining lymph nodes of breast cancer patients supplied the node samples. Sequenced: axillary lymph node tissue. The receptors were gathered from a female donor with breast cancer. Some clones in this sample may be carry-over from other donors' samples.

This clonotype has ten or more counts. J is TRBJ1-4 and V is TRBV3-2. TRBV3-2 is labeled a pseudogene. This CDR3 has 18 amino acids. Written as DNA, the CDR3 is TGTGCCAGCAGCCAAGATAGTTCGGTCCAGCAGGCGAATGAAAAACTGTTTTTT. Residues: CASSQDSSVQQANEKLFF.

This clonotype was seen a few times. The chain couples TRBV29-1 to TRBJ2-5; 7 bases fit TRBD1. V lost 3 bases to trimming and J lost 1 base; unmatched junction nucleotides: 2. The CDR3 has 13 residues. Germline CDR1 reads SQVTM; CDR2 reads ANQGSEA. CDR3 protein: CSVEGQSQETQYF. The CDR3 nucleotides read TGCAGCGTTGAGGGACAGTCCCAAGAGACCCAGTACTTC. Supplemented by reference TRBV29-1 and TRBJ2-5, the full variable domain reads SAVISQKPSRDICQRGTSLTIQCQVDSQVTMMFWYRQQPGQSLTLIATANQGSEATYESGFVIDKFPISRPNLTFSTLTVSNMSPEDSSIYLCSVEGQSQETQYFGPGTRLLVL.

The table lists this clonotype with a few counts. CDR3 amino acids: CATNPGTGPSGANVLTF. The DNA for the CDR3 is TGTGCAACTAACCCCGGGACAGGACCATCTGGGGCCAACGTCCTGACTTTC. The rearrangement uses TRBV6-5 and TRBJ2-6; 8 bases match TRBD1. Germline CDR1 reads MNHEY; CDR2 reads SVGAGI. This CDR3 contains 17 residues.